The 2 T cell receptor beta chains in this list originate from one sample, sequenced in a study of blood T cell repertoires in COVID-19. The data were produced by immunoSEQ multiplex PCR, yet TCRdb's version contains in-frame clones alone and is incomplete. The sample shows about 250,000 clones, approximately 88% of them seen only once. The sequenced sample consisted of PBMCs or T cells enriched from blood (not recorded which). The receptors shown here come from a middle-aged woman who had been exposed to COVID-19.

Remarks on this clone: Other DNA variants within this sample encode the same CDR3. The CDR3: CASSPRGGGTEAFF. The CDR3 DNA is TGTGCCAGCAGCCCCAGAGGGGGAGGGACTGAAGCTTTCTTT. The V gene is TRBV7-6, the J gene TRBJ1-1, with D possibly TRBD1 on 6 matching bases. The germline V and J ends were trimmed by 5 bases and 5 bases, with 15 bases remaining between them. The CDR3 consists of 14 residues. Germline V lookup: CDR1 SGHVS, CDR2 FNYEAQ.

The chain employs TRBV24-1 and TRBJ1-1, with TRBD1 matching 7 bases. J lost 10 bases, V lost 7 bases, and 14 bases had no gene match. Germline loops: CDR1 KGHDR, CDR2 SFDVKD. The CDR3 is 14 residues long. The CDR3 protein is CATSETGRDSGAFF. The DNA for the CDR3 is TGTGCCACCAGCGAGACAGGGCGGGACTCGGGAGCTTTCTTT.